This is a list of T cell receptor beta chains from one sample in a study of blood T cell repertoires in COVID-19. Clones were read by immunoSEQ multiplex PCR, and TCRdb kept only the in-frame ones, dropping some. Of roughly 26,000 clones in the sample, over 80% were seen once. Sequencing was carried out using peripheral blood. The receptors were gathered from a human donor in a cohort sampled during active COVID-19. The CDR3 runs from the conserved cysteine through the conserved F or W. D genes are given only for firm matches. Clone size is shown for a subset of rows, as once, few, many or a class of expanded clone.

cdr3_aa,cdr3_nt,v_call,d_call,j_call,clone_size
CASSPPRAETQYF,TGTGCCAGCTCACCACCGAGGGCCGAGACCCAGTACTTC,TRBV18,-,TRBJ2-5,once
CATSDEESDEQFF,TGTGCCACCAGTGACGAGGAATCGGATGAGCAGTTCTTC,TRBV24-1,-,TRBJ2-1,-
CASSQSGEGVRVYGYTF,TGTGCCAGCAGCCAATCGGGTGAGGGGGTTAGGGTCTATGGCTACACCTTC,TRBV4-2,-,TRBJ1-2,-
CASTPGGTGELFF,TGTGCCAGCACCCCAGGAGGGACCGGGGAGCTGTTTTTT,TRBV28,-,TRBJ2-2,-
CATSGPRSSDRVFF,TGTGCCACCAGTGGCCCCCGGTCTAGCGACCGGGTTTTCTTT,TRBV24-1,-,TRBJ1-1,-
CATSDYLRGGITGELFF,TGTGCCACCAGTGATTACCTAAGAGGGGGAATCACCGGGGAGCTGTTTTTT,TRBV24-1,-,TRBJ2-2,-
CASSWNSGYEQFF,TGCGCCAGCAGCTGGAACTCAGGGTATGAGCAGTTCTTC,TRBV5-1,-,TRBJ2-1,-
CASSSTGPGGYTF,TGTGCCAGTAGTTCGACAGGGCCGGGGGGCTACACCTTC,TRBV19,TRBD1,TRBJ1-2,once
CASRQPGQGYTEAFF,TGTGCCAGCAGACAACCGGGACAGGGATACACTGAAGCTTTCTTT,TRBV3-1/TRBV3-2,TRBD1,TRBJ1-1,-
CASSPVAGQGPYGYTF,TGTGCCAGCAGCCCAGTTGCGGGACAGGGACCCTATGGCTACACCTTC,TRBV3-1/TRBV3-2,TRBD1,TRBJ1-2,-
CASRPPRGMGNQPQHF,TGTGCCAGTAGGCCTCCCAGGGGCATGGGGAATCAGCCCCAGCATTTT,TRBV19,-,TRBJ1-5,few
CASSLAGEGGYTF,TGTGCCAGCAGCTTAGCCGGGGAAGGGGGCTACACCTTC,TRBV7-9,-,TRBJ1-2,-
CASRAFGTGVFEQYF,TGTGCCAGCAGGGCTTTCGGGACAGGAGTTTTCGAGCAGTACTTC,TRBV6-5,TRBD1,TRBJ2-7,-
CASSQESGTNTGELFF,TGCGCCAGCAGCCAAGAAAGCGGCACGAACACCGGGGAGCTGTTTTTT,TRBV4-1,-,TRBJ2-2,-
CASSQGAPGNTIYF,TGCGCCAGTTCCCAGGGTGCCCCTGGAAACACCATATATTTT,TRBV5-1,-,TRBJ1-3,-
CASSRAGTAVYYGYTF,TGTGCCAGCAGCCGAGCGGGGACCGCTGTTTACTATGGCTACACCTTC,TRBV11-2,-,TRBJ1-2,-
CARSPKTSGSDTQYF,TGTGCCAGAAGCCCTAAGACTAGCGGGAGCGATACGCAGTATTTT,TRBV7-5,-,TRBJ2-3,-
CASRPTGERGYTF,TGCGCCAGCAGACCTACAGGGGAACGGGGCTACACCTTC,TRBV4-1,TRBD1,TRBJ1-2,-
CSVKETGSYNEQFF,TGCAGCGTGAAAGAGACAGGGTCGTACAATGAGCAGTTCTTC,TRBV29-1,TRBD1,TRBJ2-1,-
CASSLVSGSPDTQYF,TGCGCCAGCAGCTTGGTATCGGGTTCCCCAGATACGCAGTATTTT,TRBV5-1,-,TRBJ2-3,-
CSVDKLFGGGGTDTQYF,TGCAGCGTTGATAAATTGTTTGGCGGGGGAGGCACAGATACGCAGTATTTT,TRBV29-1,TRBD2,TRBJ2-3,-
CASSEATGRWEQYF,TGTGCCAGCAGTGAAGCGACCGGGAGATGGGAGCAGTACTTC,TRBV2,-,TRBJ2-7,-
CASRQQGRGSYEQYF,TGTGCCAGTAGACAACAGGGGAGAGGCTCCTACGAGCAGTACTTC,TRBV19,TRBD1,TRBJ2-7,-
CASGLVGGRETQYF,TGTGCTAGTGGTTTGGTAGGGGGCAGAGAGACCCAGTACTTC,TRBV12-5,TRBD1,TRBJ2-5,-
CASSQDRSQGGPQHF,TGTGCCAGCAGCCAAGATCGGTCGCAGGGCGGGCCCCAGCATTTT,TRBV3-1/TRBV3-2,-,TRBJ1-5,-
CASSSMGQGDTGELFF,TGCGCCAGCAGCAGTATGGGGCAGGGGGACACCGGGGAGCTGTTTTTT,TRBV5-1,TRBD1,TRBJ2-2,-
CASSLGRLYSNQPQHF,TGTGCCAGCAGCTTGGGGAGACTCTATAGCAATCAGCCCCAGCATTTT,TRBV5-5,-,TRBJ1-5,-
CASRPAGGPADTQYF,TGTGCCAGCAGACCTGCGGGGGGGCCTGCAGATACGCAGTATTTT,TRBV3-1/TRBV3-2,TRBD2,TRBJ2-3,-
CASSPARGWAQYF,TGTGCCAGCTCACCGGCTAGGGGCTGGGCGCAGTATTTT,TRBV18,-,TRBJ2-3,once
CASSIGWVRGGGRETQYF,TGTGCCAGTAGTATCGGTTGGGTCCGCGGCGGGGGGCGGGAGACCCAGTACTTC,TRBV19,TRBD2,TRBJ2-5,-
CASSQVDRVNQPQHF,TGCGCCAGCAGCCAGGTAGACAGGGTCAATCAGCCCCAGCATTTT,TRBV4-1,TRBD1,TRBJ1-5,-
CASSNRTTYNEQFF,TGCGCCAGCAGCAACCGGACAACCTACAATGAGCAGTTCTTC,TRBV5-1,-,TRBJ2-1,-
CASSVAPPTSGVRETQYF,TGTGCCAGCAGCGTAGCCCCGCCAACTAGCGGGGTTCGAGAGACCCAGTACTTC,TRBV9,TRBD2,TRBJ2-5,-
CASSYSAGGELFF,TGTGCCAGCAGTTACTCGGCGGGCGGGGAGCTGTTTTTT,TRBV6-2/TRBV6-3,-,TRBJ2-2,-